This T cell receptor (beta chain) was obtained from a study of shared clonotypes between healthy human individuals. Findings of the study overall: The researchers took only blood, and tissue repertoires probably look different.

In the source study's methods: Filtering differed, since immunoSEQ gave only junction sequences and no quality scores. Sequencing was performed with immunoSEQ multiplex PCR; in TCRdb, only in-frame clones are kept and a portion is missing. V and J calls plus clone size are reproduced from that table; the DNA served to infer D and trimming. The data show about 2.2 million clones, 85% to 95% seen once. Terminally differentiated effector memory CD45RA+ cells were left out of the naive CD8 fraction, which was CD45RO-negative and positively selected for CCR7. Of note for this clone: Antigen unknown.

Sequencing was performed on naive CD8+ T cells from PBMCs. The TCR was taken from a man aged 18 to 29 in good health. Some clones in this sample may be carry-over from other donors' samples.

The CDR3 DNA is TGTGCCAGCAGCTATGGGTCGTTCGGGGAGCTGTTTTTT. Protein: CASSYGSFGELFF. The chain recombines TRBV7-9 with TRBJ2-2; D is unresolved. Germline assignment: CDR1 SEHNR and CDR2 FQNEAQ (reference sequence). This CDR3 is 13 amino acids long. Trimming took off 4 bases at V and 7 bases at J, with 10 bases between the two ends.